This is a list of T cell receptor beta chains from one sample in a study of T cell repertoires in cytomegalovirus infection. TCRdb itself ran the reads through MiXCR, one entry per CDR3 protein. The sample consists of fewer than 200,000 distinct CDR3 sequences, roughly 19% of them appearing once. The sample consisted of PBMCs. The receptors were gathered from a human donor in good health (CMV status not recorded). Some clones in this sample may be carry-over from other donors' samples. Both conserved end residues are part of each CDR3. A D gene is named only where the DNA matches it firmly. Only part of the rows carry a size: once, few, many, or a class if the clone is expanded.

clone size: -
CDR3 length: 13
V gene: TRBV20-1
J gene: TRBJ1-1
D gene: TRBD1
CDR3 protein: CSARGQGRTEAFF
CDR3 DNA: TGCAGTGCTAGAGGACAGGGAAGAACTGAAGCTTTCTTT

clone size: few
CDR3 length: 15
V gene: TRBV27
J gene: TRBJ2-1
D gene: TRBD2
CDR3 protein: CASSVGPGTTNEQFF
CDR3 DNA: TGTGCCAGCAGTGTAGGCCCCGGGACTACCAATGAGCAGTTCTTC

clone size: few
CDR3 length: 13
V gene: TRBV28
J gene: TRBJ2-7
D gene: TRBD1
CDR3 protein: CASRRTGAYEQYF
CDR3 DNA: TGTGCCAGCAGGCGGACAGGAGCCTACGAGCAGTACTTC

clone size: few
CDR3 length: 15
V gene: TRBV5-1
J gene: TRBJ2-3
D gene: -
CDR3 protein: CASSFRTGGTDTQYF
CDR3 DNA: TGCGCCAGCAGCTTTAGGACGGGTGGGACAGATACGCAGTATTTT

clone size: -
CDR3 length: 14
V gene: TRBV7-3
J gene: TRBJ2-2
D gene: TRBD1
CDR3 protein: CASRKQGDTGELFF
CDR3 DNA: TGTGCCAGCAGGAAGCAGGGGGACACCGGGGAGCTGTTTTTT

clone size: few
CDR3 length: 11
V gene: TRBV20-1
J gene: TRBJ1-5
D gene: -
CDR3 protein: CSAETNQPQHF
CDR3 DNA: TGCAGTGCGGAAACCAATCAGCCCCAGCATTTT

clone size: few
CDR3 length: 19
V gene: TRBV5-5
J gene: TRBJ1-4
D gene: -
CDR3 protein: CASSLKGTLDLATNEKLFF
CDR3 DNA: TGTGCCAGCAGCTTGAAAGGGACCCTTGACCTAGCAACTAATGAAAAACTGTTTTTT

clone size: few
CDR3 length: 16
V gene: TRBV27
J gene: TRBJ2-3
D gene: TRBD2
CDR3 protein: CASSLGTSGGGDTQYF
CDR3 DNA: TGTGCCAGCAGTTTAGGGACTAGCGGCGGGGGAGATACGCAGTATTTT

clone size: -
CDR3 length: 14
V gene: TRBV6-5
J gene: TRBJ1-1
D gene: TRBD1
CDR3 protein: CASSATGGNTEAFF
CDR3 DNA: TGTGCCAGCAGTGCGACAGGGGGAAACACTGAAGCTTTCTTT

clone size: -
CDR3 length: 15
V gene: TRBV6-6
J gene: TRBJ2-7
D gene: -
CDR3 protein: CASSSTDRTNYEQYF
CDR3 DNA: TGTGCCAGCAGCTCAACTGACAGGACGAACTACGAGCAGTACTTC

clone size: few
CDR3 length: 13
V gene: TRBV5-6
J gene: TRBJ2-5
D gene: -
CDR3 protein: CASSFTGQKTQYF
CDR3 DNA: TGTGCCAGCAGCTTTACGGGACAAAAGACCCAGTACTTC

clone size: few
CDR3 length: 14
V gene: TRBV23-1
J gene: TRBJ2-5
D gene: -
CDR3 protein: CASKKGEGQETQYF
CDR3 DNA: TGCGCCAGCAAAAAAGGGGAAGGGCAAGAGACCCAGTACTTC

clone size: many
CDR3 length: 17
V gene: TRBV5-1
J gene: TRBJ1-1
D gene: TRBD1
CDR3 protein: CASSPGAGGGLVTEAFF
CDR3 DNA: TGCGCCAGCAGCCCAGGGGCAGGGGGCGGCTTGGTCACTGAAGCTTTCTTT

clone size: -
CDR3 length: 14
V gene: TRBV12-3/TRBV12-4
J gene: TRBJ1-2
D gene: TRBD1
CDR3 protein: CASSTTGQGQGYTF
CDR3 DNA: TGTGCCAGCAGTACCACGGGACAGGGCCAAGGCTACACCTTC

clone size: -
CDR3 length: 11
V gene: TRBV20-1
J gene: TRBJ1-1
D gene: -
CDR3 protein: CSARALTEAFF
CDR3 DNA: TGCAGTGCTAGAGCCCTCACTGAAGCTTTCTTT

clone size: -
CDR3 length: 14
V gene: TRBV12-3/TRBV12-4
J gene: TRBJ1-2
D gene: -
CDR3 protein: CASSLAGLNYGYTF
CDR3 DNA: TGTGCCAGCAGTTTAGCCGGCTTAAACTATGGCTACACCTTC

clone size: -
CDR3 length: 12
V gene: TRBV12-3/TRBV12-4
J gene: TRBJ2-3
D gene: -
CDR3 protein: CASTLGVRTQYF
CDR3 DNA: TGTGCCAGCACCCTCGGGGTCCGTACGCAGTATTTT

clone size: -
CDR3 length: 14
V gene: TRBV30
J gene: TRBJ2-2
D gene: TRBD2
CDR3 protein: CAWSVLAGAGELFF
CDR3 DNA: TGTGCCTGGAGTGTACTAGCGGGGGCCGGGGAGCTGTTTTTT

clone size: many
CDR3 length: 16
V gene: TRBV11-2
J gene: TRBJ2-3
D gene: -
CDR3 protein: CASSLGTTLGTDTQYF
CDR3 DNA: TGTGCCAGCAGCTTAGGGACCACCTTGGGAACAGATACGCAGTATTTT

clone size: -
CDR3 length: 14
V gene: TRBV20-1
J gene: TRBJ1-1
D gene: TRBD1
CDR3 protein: CSARKGALNTEAFF
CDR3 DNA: TGCAGTGCTCGAAAGGGGGCTTTGAACACTGAAGCTTTCTTT

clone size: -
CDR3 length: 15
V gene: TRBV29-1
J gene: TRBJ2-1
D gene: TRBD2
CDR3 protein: CSVGRGGSSYNEQFF
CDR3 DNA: TGCAGCGTTGGGCGGGGGGGAAGCTCCTACAATGAGCAGTTCTTC

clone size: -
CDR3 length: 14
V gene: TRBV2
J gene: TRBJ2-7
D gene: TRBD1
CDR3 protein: CASSGGTGRYEQYF
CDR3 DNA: TGTGCCAGCAGTGGAGGGACAGGGAGGTACGAGCAGTACTTC

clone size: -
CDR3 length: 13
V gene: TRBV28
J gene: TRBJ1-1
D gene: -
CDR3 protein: CASGLYPASEAFF
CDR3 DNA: TGTGCCAGCGGTTTATACCCCGCTTCGGAAGCTTTCTTT

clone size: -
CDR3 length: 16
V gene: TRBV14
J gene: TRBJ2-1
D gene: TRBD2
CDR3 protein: CASSRGGLAHYNEQFF
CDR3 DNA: TGTGCCAGCAGCCGGGGGGGACTAGCTCATTACAATGAGCAGTTCTTC

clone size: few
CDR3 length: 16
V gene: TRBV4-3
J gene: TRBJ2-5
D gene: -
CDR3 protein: CASSQELGNLQETQYF
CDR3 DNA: TGCGCCAGCAGCCAAGAGCTCGGGAATTTACAAGAGACCCAGTACTTC

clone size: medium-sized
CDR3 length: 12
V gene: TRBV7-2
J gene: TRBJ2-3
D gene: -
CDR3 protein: CATGLPPDTQYF
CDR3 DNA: TGTGCCACGGGGCTACCCCCAGATACGCAGTATTTT

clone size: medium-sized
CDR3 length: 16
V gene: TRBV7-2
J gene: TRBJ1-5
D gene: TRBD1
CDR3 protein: CASSFGTGRLGQPQHF
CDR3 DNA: TGTGCCAGCAGCTTCGGGACAGGTCGGTTAGGGCAGCCCCAGCATTTT

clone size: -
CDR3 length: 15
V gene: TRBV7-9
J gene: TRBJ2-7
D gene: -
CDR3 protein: CASSSTGKRTYEQYF
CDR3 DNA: TGTGCCAGCAGCTCTACAGGGAAGAGGACCTACGAGCAGTACTTC

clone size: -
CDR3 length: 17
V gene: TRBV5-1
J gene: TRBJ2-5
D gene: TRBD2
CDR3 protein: CASSLAPGGGAEETQYF
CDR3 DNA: TGCGCCAGCAGCTTGGCCCCCGGCGGGGGGGCTGAGGAGACCCAGTACTTC

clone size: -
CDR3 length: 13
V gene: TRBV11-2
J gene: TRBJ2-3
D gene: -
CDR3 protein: CASSVTSGDTQYF
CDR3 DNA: TGTGCCAGCAGCGTGACGAGCGGGGATACGCAGTATTTT

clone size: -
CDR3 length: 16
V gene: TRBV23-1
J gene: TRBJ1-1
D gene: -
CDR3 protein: CASSQSGRGKNTEAFF
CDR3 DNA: TGCGCCAGCAGTCAATCGGGACGCGGCAAGAACACTGAAGCTTTCTTT

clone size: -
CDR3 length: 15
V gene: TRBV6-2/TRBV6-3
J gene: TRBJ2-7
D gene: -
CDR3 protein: CASSYSGVISYEQYF
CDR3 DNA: TGTGCCAGCAGTTACTCTGGGGTTATCTCCTACGAGCAGTACTTC

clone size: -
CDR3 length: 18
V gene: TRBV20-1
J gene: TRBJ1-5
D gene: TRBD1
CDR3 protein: CSARDLQQGADSNQPQHF
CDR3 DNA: TGCAGTGCTAGAGATCTCCAACAGGGGGCCGATAGCAATCAGCCCCAGCATTTT

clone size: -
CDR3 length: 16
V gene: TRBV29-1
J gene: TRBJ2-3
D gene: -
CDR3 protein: CSVEDREKTSTDTQYF
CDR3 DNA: TGCAGCGTTGAAGACAGGGAGAAGACTAGCACAGATACGCAGTATTTT

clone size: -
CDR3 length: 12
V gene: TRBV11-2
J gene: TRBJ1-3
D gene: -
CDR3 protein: CASSAGGNTIYF
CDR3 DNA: TGTGCCAGCAGCGCTGGGGGGAACACCATATATTTT

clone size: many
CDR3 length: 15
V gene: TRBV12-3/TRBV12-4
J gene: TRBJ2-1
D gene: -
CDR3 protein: CASSLSGTRNNEQFF
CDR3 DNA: TGTGCCAGCAGTTTATCCGGGACTCGAAATAATGAGCAGTTCTTC

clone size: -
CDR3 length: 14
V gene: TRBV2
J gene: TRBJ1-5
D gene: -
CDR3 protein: CASSEVAGNQPQHF
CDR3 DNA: TGTGCCAGCAGTGAAGTGGCAGGGAATCAGCCCCAGCATTTT

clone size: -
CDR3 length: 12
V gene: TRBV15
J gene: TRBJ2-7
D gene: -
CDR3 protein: CATSRDDQQRYF
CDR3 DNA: TGTGCCACCAGCAGAGATGACCAACAGCGGTACTTC

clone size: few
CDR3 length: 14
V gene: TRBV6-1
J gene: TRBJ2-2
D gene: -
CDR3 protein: CASSGRQNTGELFF
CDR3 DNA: TGTGCCAGCAGTGGGAGACAGAACACCGGGGAGCTGTTTTTT

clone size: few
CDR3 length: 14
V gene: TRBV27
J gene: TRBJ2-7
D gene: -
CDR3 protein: CASSSAGTDYEQYF
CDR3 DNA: TGTGCCAGCAGTTCCGCAGGGACCGACTACGAGCAGTACTTC

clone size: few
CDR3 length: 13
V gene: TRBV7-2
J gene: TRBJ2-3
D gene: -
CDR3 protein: CASSLSWTDTQYF
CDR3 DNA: TGTGCCAGCAGCCTCTCTTGGACAGATACGCAGTATTTT

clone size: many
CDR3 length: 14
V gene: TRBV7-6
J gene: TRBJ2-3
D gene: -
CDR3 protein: CASSLADNTDTQYF
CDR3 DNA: TGTGCCAGCAGCTTAGCTGACAACACAGATACGCAGTATTTT

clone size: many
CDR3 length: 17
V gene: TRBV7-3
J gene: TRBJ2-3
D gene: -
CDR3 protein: CASSPTGTRGLTDTQYF
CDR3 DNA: TGTGCCAGCAGCCCCACAGGGACCAGGGGCTTGACAGATACGCAGTATTTT

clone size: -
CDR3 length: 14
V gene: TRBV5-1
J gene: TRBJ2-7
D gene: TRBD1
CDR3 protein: CASSTGTGFYEQYF
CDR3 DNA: TGCGCCAGCAGCACCGGGACAGGGTTCTACGAGCAGTACTTC

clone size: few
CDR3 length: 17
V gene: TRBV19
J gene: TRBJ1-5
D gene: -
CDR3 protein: CASSMFMTENSNQPQHF
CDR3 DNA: TGTGCCAGTAGTATGTTTATGACAGAAAATAGCAATCAGCCCCAGCATTTT

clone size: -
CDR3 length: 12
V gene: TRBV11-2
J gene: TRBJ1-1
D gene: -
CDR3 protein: CASGRDGTEAFF
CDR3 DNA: TGTGCCAGCGGGCGGGATGGTACTGAAGCTTTCTTT

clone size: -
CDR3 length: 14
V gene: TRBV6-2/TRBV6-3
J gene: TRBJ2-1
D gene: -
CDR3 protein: CASSKSGGGNEQFF
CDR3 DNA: TGTGCCAGCAGTAAAAGCGGAGGGGGCAATGAGCAGTTCTTC

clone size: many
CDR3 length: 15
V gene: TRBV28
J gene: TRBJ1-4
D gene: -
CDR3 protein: CASSTSGVYNEKLFF
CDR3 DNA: TGTGCCAGCAGTACCTCAGGGGTGTATAATGAAAAACTGTTTTTT

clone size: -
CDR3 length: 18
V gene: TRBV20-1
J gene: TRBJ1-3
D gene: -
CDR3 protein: CSARSSIRGEEGGNTIYF
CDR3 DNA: TGCAGTGCTAGATCTAGTATCCGAGGGGAAGAAGGAGGAAACACCATATATTTT

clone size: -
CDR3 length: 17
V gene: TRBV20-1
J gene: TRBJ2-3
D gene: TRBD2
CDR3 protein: CSASDPSTSGTTDTQYF
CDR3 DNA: TGCAGTGCTAGTGACCCCTCGACTAGCGGGACGACAGATACGCAGTATTTT